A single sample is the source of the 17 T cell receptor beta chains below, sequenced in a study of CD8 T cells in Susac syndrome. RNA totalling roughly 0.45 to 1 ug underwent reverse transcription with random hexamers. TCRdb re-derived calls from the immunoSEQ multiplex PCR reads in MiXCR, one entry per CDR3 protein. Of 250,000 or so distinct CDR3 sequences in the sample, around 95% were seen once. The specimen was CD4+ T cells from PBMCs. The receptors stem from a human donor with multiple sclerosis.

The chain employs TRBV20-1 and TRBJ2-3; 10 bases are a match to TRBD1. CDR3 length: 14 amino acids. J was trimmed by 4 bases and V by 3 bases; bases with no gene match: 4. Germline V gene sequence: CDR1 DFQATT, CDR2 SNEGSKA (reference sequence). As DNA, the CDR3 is TGCAGTGCTAGGAGGGACAGGGGCCCAGATACGCAGTATTTT. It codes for CSARRDRGPDTQYF.

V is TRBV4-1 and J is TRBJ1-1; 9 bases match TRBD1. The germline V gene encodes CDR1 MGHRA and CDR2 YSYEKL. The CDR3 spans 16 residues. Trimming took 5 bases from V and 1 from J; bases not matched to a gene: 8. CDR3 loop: CASSARQGGANTEAFF. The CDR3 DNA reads TGCGCCAGCAGCGCCCGACAGGGGGGGGCGAACACTGAAGCTTTCTTT.

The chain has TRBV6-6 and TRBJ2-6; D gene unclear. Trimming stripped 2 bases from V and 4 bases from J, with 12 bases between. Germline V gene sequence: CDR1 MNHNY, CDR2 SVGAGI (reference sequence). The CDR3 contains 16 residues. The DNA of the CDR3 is TGTGCCAGCAGTTACCCGGTCGGCCCGGGGGCCAACGTCCTGACTTTC. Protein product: CASSYPVGPGANVLTF.

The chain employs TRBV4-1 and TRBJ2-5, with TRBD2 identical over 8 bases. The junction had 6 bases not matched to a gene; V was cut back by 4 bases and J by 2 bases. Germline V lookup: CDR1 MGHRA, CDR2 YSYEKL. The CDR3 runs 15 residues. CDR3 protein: CASSRQLAAQETQYF. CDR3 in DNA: TGCGCCAGCAGCCGCCAACTAGCGGCACAAGAGACCCAGTACTTC.

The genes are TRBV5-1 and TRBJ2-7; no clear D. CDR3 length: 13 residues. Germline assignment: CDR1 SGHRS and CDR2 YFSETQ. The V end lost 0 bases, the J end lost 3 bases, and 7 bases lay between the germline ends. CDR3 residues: CASSLDSRYEQYF. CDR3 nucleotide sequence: TGCGCCAGCAGCTTGGACAGTCGCTACGAGCAGTACTTC.

CDR3 loop: CASSLVGSDTQYF. The CDR3 DNA reads TGTGCCAGCAGCTTGGTAGGGTCAGATACGCAGTATTTT. The V gene is TRBV5-4, the J gene TRBJ2-3, with D hard to call. V gave up 0 bases and J gave up 4 bases, with 6 bases separating them. This CDR3 spans 13 amino acids. Germline-derived CDR1 and CDR2 are SGHNT and YYREEE (reference sequence).

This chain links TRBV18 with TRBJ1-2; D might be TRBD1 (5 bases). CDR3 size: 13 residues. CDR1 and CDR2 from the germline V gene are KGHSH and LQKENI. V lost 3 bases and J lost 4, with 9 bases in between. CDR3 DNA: TGTGCCAGCTCACCCCGGGGCCCCTATGGCTACACCTTC. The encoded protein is CASSPRGPYGYTF.

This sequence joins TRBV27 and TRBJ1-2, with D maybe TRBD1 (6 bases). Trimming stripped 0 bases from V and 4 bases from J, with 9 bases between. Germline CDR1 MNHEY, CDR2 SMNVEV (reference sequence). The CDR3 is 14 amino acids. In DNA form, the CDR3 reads TGTGCCAGCAGTTTATCGTCACAGGGCTATGGCTACACCTTC. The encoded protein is CASSLSSQGYGYTF.

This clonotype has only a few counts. CDR3 DNA: TGTGCCAGCAGCTTAGATGTGAACACTGAAGCTTTCTTT. Amino acid sequence: CASSLDVNTEAFF. This chain connects TRBV7-2 to TRBJ1-1; no reliable D call. The germline V and J ends were trimmed by 1 base and 0 bases, with 3 bases remaining between them. The CDR3 runs to 13 residues. CDR1 is SGHTA, CDR2 FQGNSA, per germline.

The DNA of the CDR3 is TGCGCCAGCAGCCCGACAGGGGCGACAGAAAAACTGTTTTTT. It yields the protein CASSPTGATEKLFF. The chain joins TRBV5-1 to TRBJ1-4; TRBD1 aligns across 8 bases. V dropped 4 bases and J dropped 8; count of bases not matched to a gene: 7. This CDR3 contains 14 residues. Germline CDR1 reads SGHRS; CDR2 reads YFSETQ.

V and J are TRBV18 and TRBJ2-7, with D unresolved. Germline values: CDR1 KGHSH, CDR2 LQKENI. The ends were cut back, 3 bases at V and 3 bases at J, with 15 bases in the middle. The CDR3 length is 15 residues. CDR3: CASSPLPRQLYEQYF. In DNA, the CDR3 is TGTGCCAGCTCACCCCTGCCAAGGCAGCTCTACGAGCAGTACTTC.

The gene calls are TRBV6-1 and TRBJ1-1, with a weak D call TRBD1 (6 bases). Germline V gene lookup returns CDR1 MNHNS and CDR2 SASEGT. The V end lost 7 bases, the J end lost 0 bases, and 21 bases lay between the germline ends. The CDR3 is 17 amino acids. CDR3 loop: CASTYGEGGEVNTEAFF. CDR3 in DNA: TGTGCCAGCACCTACGGAGAGGGGGGGGAGGTGAACACTGAAGCTTTCTTT.

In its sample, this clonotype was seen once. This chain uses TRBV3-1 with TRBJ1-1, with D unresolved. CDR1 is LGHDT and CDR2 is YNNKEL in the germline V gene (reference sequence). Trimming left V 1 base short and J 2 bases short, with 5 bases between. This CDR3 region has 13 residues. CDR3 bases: TGTGCCAGCAGCCAAGGGAGTAACACTGAAGCTTTCTTT. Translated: CASSQGSNTEAFF.

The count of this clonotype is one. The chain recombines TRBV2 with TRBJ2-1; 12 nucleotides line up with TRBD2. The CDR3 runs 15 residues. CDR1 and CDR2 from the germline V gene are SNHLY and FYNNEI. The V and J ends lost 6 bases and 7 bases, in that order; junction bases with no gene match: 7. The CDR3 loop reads CASRLTSGSGNEQFF. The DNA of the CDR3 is TGTGCCAGCAGGTTGACTAGCGGGAGTGGTAATGAGCAGTTCTTC.

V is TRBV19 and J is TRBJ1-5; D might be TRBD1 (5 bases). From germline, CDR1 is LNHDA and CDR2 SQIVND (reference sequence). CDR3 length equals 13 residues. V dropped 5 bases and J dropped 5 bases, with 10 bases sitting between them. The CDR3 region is CASSPGSHQPQHF. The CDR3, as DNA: TGTGCCAGTAGTCCAGGGTCCCATCAGCCCCAGCATTTT.

The CDR3 DNA reads TGTGCCAGCAGGCCGACAGGGGGCGGTGAGCAGTTCTTC. It yields the protein CASRPTGGGEQFF. The V gene is TRBV12-3 or TRBV12-4, the J gene TRBJ2-1; 10 bases line up with TRBD1. Trimming removed 6 bases from V and 9 bases from J; junction bases left unmatched: 5. The CDR3 covers 13 residues.

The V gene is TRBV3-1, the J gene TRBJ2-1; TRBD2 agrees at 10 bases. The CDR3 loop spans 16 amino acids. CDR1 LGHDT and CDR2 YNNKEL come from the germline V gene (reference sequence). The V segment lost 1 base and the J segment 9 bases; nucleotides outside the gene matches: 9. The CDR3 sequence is CASSQVPSGGAGEQFF. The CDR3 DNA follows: TGTGCCAGCAGCCAAGTACCCAGCGGGGGGGCCGGTGAGCAGTTCTTC.